This T cell receptor (beta chain) was captured by sequencing in a study of long-term antiretroviral therapy in people with HIV. General study points: Collection of the blood took place between the mid-2000s and the late 2010s. The ART regimens in use then may have been less effective than current ones. Compared with controls, HIV repertoires showed narrower CDR3 length ranges.

In germline, CDR1 is SGHRS, CDR2 YFSETQ. This CDR3 comprises 12 residues. V lost 0 bases and J lost 10, with 10 bases in between. Survey-level immunoSEQ v3.0 assays were run. Method: immunoSEQ multiplex PCR; TCRdb's copy keeps in-frame clones and lacks some. The profile covers roughly 50,000 clones, with roughly four fifths appearing a single time and under 3.5% taken by the ten largest. On this clone: Its antigen is not identified.

The chain combines TRBV5-1 with TRBJ2-5; a weak D match, TRBD1 (5 bases). The source was unsorted PBMCs, collected 0.8 years after starting antiretroviral therapy. The source is a woman aged 18-35 years with HIV. The CDR3 sequence is CASSLGQGSQYF. In nucleotides, the CDR3 is TGCGCCAGCAGCTTGGGGCAGGGTAGCCAGTACTTC.